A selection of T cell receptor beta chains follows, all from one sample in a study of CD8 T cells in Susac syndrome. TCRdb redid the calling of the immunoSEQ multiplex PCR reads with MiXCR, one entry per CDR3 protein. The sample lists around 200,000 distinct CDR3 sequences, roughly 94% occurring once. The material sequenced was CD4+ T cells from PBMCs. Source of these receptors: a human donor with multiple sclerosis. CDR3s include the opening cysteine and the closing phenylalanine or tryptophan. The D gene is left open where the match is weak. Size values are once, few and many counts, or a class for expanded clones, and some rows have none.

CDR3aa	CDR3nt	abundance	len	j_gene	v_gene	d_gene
CASSSRGLGYTF	TGTGCCAGCAGCTCAAGAGGATTAGGCTACACCTTC	NA	12	TRBJ1-2	TRBV7-2	NA
CASSLGEGEQYF	TGTGCCAGCAGTTTAGGAGAGGGCGAGCAGTACTTC	NA	12	TRBJ2-7	TRBV12-3/TRBV12-4	NA
CASSPGQRNIQYF	TGTGCCAGCAGCCCGGGACAGCGAAACATTCAGTACTTC	once	13	TRBJ2-4	TRBV3-1	TRBD1
CASSQERAVDEQFF	TGTGCCAGCAGCCAAGAACGGGCAGTGGATGAGCAGTTCTTC	NA	14	TRBJ2-1	TRBV3-1	NA
CASSLSDRGSPLHF	TGTGCCAGCAGTTTATCCGACAGGGGATCACCCCTCCACTTT	NA	14	TRBJ1-6	TRBV27	TRBD1
CASSQDLPGLRAYNEQFF	TGTGCCAGCAGCCAAGATCTCCCGGGTCTCCGAGCCTACAATGAGCAGTTCTTC	NA	18	TRBJ2-1	TRBV3-1	NA
CASSSGQGTLGANVLTF	TGTGCCAGCAGTTCGGGACAGGGGACTCTTGGGGCCAACGTCCTGACTTTC	once	17	TRBJ2-6	TRBV27	TRBD1
CASSWTYSPDTQYF	TGTGCCAGCAGCTGGACGTACTCTCCAGATACGCAGTATTTT	NA	14	TRBJ2-3	TRBV27	NA
CASSTRVINSPLHF	TGTGCCAGCAGCACCAGGGTGATTAATTCACCCCTCCACTTT	once	14	TRBJ1-6	TRBV12-3/TRBV12-4	NA
CSAQDIKLKTYGYTF	TGCAGCGCCCAGGACATCAAATTAAAAACCTATGGCTACACCTTC	once	15	TRBJ1-2	TRBV29-1	NA
CASSSAGPRETQYF	TGTGCCAGCAGTTCAGCGGGCCCCCGAGAGACCCAGTACTTC	NA	14	TRBJ2-5	TRBV12-3/TRBV12-4	NA
CASSLQTGQSNQPQHF	TGTGCCAGCAGTTTACAAACGGGACAGTCTAATCAGCCCCAGCATTTT	NA	16	TRBJ1-5	TRBV6-5	TRBD1
CASSPDLAGVNTGELFF	TGTGCCAGCAGTCCGGATCTAGCGGGGGTCAACACCGGGGAGCTGTTTTTT	NA	17	TRBJ2-2	TRBV6-1	TRBD2
CASSDTFSSGNTIYF	TGTGCCAGCAGTGACACCTTCTCCTCTGGAAACACCATATATTTT	NA	15	TRBJ1-3	TRBV25-1	NA
CASSLGLAAYEQYF	TGTGCCAGCAGCTTGGGACTAGCGGCCTACGAGCAGTACTTC	NA	14	TRBJ2-7	TRBV7-2	TRBD2
CASSFTGDLPSGYTF	TGTGCCAGCAGTTTTACAGGTGACCTCCCGAGTGGCTACACCTTC	NA	15	TRBJ1-2	TRBV27	NA
CASSDYGGSGNIQYF	TGTGCCAGCAGCGACTATGGGGGCTCTGGAAACATTCAGTACTTC	NA	15	TRBJ2-4	TRBV14	NA
CASSQGEGRRTEAFF	TGTGCCAGCAGCCAAGGGGAGGGTCGGAGGACTGAAGCTTTCTTT	NA	15	TRBJ1-1	TRBV3-1	NA
CSVGGDWGNTEAFF	TGCAGTGTAGGTGGGGACTGGGGGAACACTGAAGCTTTCTTT	NA	14	TRBJ1-1	TRBV20-1	NA
CASSLGGQVQETQYF	TGCGCCAGCAGCTTGGGAGGGCAGGTCCAAGAGACCCAGTACTTC	NA	15	TRBJ2-5	TRBV5-1	NA